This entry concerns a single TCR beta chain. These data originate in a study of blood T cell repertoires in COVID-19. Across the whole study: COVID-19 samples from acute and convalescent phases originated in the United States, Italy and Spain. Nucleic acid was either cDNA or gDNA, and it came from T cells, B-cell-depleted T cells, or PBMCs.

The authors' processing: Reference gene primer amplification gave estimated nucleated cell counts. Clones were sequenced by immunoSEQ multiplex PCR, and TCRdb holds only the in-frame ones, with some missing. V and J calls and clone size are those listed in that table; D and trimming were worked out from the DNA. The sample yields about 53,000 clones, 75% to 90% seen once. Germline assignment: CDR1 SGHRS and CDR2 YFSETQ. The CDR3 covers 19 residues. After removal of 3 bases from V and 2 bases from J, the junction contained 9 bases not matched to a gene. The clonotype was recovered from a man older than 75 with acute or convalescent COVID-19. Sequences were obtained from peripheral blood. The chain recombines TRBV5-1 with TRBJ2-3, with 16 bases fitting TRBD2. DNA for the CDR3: TGCGCCAGCAGCTCGGGACTAGCGGGGGGGCCAAGGTACACAGATACGCAGTATTTT. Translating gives CASSSGLAGGPRYTDTQYF.